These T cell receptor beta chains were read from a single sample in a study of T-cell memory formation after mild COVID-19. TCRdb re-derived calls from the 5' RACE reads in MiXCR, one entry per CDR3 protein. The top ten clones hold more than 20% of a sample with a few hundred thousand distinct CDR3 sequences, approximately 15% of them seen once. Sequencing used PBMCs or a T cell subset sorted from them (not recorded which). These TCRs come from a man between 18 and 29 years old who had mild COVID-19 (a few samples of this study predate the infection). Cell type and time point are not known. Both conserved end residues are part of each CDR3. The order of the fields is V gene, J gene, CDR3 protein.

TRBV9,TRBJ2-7,CASSPQPGNTNYEQYF
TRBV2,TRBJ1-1,CASSEGVNTEAFF
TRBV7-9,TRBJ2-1,CASEIYNEQFF
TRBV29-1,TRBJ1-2,CSVEVDTFRGYTF
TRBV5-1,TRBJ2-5,CASSPIREETQYF
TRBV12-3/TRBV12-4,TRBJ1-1,CASRMGQVNTEAFF
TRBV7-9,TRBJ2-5,CASRVEQGLGQETQYF
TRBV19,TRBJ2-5,CASTTTGELETQYF
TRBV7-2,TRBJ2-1,CASSLLEGGEQFF
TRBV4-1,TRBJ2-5,CASSQDEYSLKETQYF
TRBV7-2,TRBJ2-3,CASSLYTERGTDTQYF
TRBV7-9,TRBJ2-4,CASSSGPENIQYF
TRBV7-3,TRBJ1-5,CASSPGQGGYQPQHF
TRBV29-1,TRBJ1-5,CSVGTENQPQHF
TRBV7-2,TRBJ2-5,CASSLGSSDRETQYF
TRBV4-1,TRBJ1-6,CASSQEGGARVGSPLHF
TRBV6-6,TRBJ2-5,CASSRLRLAVEETQYF
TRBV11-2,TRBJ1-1,CASSLQPAAGRAFF
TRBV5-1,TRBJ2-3,CASRPGVAELTDTQYF
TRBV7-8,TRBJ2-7,CASSSRERRLYEQYF
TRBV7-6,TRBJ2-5,CASSLRETQETQYF
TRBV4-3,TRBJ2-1,CASSQGLAGAPDYNEQFF
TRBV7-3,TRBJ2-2,CASSLSLRDRNTGELFF
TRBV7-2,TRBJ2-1,CASSLGRGGIYNEQFF
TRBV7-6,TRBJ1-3,CASSLALESSGNTIYF
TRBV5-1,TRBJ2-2,CASKLDGELFF
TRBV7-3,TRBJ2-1,CASSFRGANEQFF
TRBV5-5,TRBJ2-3,CASHIFGDSDTQYF
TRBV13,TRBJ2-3,CASSSPGTGVETRTDTQYF
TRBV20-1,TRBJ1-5,CSARTPSDNQPQHF
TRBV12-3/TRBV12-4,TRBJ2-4,CASLIRGAKNIQYF
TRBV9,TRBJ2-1,CASSVAASEGNEQFF
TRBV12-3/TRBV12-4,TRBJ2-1,CASSSGLGYNEQFF
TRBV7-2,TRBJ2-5,CASSNNRARGETQYF
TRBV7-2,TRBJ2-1,CASSSGTSPEQFF
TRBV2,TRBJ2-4,CASSEAQGPIAKNIQYF
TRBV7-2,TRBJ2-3,CASSLAPRRGSDTQYF
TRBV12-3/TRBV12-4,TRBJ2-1,CASLWRGAGGNEQFF
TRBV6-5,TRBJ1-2,CASSYNRGLDGYTF
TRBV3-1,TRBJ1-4,CASSQGEKLFF
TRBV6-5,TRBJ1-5,CASRARGGPQHF
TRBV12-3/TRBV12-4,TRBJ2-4,CACSGQGALNIQYF
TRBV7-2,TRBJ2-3,CASSLAGTSGDTQYF
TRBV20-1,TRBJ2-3,CSARGSSEQYF
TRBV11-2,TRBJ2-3,CASRGLVDTQYF
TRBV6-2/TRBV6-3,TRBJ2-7,CAGSRGYEQYF
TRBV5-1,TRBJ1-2,CASSLVGADYGYTF
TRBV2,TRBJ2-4,CASSEGGDRASIQYF
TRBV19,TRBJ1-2,CASSTAGTAFYGYTF
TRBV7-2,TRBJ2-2,CASSSRTGNTGELFF